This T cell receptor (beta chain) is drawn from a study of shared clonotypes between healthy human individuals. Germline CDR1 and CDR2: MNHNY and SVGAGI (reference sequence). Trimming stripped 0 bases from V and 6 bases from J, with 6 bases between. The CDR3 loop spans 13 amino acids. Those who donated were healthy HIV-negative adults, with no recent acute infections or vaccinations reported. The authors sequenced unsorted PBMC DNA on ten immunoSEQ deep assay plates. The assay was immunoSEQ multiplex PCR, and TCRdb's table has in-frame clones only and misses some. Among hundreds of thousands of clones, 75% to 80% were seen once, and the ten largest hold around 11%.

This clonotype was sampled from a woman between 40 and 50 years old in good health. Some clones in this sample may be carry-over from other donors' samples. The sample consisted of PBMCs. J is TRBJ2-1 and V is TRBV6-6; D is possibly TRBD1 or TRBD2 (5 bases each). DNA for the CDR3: TGTGCCAGCAGTTACTCGAGGGGCAATGAGCAGTTCTTC. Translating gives CASSYSRGNEQFF.